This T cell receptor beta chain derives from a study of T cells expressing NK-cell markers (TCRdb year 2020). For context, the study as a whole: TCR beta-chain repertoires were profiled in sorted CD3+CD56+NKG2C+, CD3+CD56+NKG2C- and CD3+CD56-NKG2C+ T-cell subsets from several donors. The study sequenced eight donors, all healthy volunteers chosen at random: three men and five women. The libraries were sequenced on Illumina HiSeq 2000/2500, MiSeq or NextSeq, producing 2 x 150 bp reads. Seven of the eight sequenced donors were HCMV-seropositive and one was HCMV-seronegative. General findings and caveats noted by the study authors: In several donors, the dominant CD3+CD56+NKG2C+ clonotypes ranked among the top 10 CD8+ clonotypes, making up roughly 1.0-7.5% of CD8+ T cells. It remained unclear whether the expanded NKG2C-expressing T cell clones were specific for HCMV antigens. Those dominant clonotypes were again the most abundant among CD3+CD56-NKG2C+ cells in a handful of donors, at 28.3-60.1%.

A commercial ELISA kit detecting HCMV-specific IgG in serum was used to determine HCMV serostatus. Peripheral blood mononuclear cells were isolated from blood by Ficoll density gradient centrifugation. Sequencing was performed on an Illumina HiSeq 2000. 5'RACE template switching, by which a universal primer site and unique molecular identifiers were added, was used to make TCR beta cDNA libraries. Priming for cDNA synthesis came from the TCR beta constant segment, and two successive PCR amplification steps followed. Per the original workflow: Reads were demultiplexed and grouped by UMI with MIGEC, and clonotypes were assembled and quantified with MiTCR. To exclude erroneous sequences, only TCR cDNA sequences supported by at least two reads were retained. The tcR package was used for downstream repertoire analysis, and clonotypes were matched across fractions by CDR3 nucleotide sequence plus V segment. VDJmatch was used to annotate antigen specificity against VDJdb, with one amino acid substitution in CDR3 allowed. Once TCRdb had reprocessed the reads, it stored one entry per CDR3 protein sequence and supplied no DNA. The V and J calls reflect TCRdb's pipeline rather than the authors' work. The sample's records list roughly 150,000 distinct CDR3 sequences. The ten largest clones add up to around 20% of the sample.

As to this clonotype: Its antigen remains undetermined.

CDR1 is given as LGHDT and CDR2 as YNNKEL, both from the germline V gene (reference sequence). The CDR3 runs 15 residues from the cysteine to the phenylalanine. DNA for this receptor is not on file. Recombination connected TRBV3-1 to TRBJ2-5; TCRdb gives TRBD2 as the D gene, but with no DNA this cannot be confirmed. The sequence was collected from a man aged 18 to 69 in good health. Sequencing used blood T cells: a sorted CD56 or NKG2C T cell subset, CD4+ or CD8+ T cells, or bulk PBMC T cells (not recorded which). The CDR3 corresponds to CASSPGGDYQETQYF.